The clone carrying this T cell receptor (beta chain) was detected a few times. These data come from a study of blood T cell repertoires in COVID-19. In the study overall: T cells, B-cell-depleted T cells, or PBMCs supplied cDNA or gDNA.

Authors' data handling: Reference gene primer amplification gave estimated nucleated cell counts. Profiled with immunoSEQ multiplex PCR; TCRdb holds only in-frame clones, not every one. V and J calls and clone size are those listed in that table; D and trimming were worked out from the DNA. The repertoire holds about 44,000 clones, with 80% to 90% as singletons. The TCR sequence derives from a woman aged 40 to 49 with acute or convalescent COVID-19. Sequences were obtained from peripheral blood.

The CDR3 DNA reads as TGTGCCAGCAGCGCTGCTAGTCGGGCTAATGAAAAACTGTTTTTT. Translation gives CASSAASRANEKLFF. This chain uses TRBV9 with TRBJ1-4; D is unresolved. The germline gives CDR1 SGDLS, CDR2 YYNGEE. V gave up 3 bases and J gave up 3 bases, with 12 bases separating them. CDR3 length: 15 amino acids.